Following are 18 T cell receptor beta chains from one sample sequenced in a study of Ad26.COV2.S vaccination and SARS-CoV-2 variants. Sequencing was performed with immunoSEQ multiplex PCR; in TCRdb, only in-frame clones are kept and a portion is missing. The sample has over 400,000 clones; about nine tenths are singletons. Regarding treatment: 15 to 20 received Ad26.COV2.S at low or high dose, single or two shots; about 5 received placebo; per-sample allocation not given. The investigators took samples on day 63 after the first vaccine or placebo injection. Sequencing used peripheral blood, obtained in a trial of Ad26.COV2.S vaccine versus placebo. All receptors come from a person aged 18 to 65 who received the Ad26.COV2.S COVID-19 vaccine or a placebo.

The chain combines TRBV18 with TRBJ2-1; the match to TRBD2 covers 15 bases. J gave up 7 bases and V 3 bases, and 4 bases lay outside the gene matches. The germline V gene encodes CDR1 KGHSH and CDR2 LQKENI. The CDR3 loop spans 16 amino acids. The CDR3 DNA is TGTGCCAGCTCACCCCGGACTAGCGGGAGGGGTAATGAGCAGTTCTTC. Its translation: CASSPRTSGRGNEQFF.

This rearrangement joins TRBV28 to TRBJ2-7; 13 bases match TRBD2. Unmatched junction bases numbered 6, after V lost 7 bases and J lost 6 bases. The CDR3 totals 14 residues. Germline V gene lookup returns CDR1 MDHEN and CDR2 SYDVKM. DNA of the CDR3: TGTGCCAGCAACGGGGGACTAGCGGGATTCGAGCAGTACTTC. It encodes CASNGGLAGFEQYF.

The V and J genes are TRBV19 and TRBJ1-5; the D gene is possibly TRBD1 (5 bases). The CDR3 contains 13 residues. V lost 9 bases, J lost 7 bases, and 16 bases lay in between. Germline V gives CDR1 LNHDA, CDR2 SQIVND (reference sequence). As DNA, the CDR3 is TGTGCCAGCAAATCTTTGGGGGTCCAGCCCCAGCATTTT. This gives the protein CASKSLGVQPQHF.

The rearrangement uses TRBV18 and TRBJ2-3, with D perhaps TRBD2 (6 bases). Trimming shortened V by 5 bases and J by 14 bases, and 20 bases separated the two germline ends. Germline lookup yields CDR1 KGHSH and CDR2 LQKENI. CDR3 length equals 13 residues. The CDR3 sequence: CASSDLREIGTYF. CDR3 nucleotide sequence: TGTGCCAGCTCAGACTTGCGGGAAATTGGGACGTATTTT. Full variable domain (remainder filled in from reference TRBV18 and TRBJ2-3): NAGVMQNPRHLVRRRGQEARLRCSPMKGHSHVYWYRQLPEEGLKFMVYLQKENIIDESGMPKERFSAEFPKEGPSILRIQQVVRGDSAAYFCASSDLREIGTYFGPGTRLTVL.

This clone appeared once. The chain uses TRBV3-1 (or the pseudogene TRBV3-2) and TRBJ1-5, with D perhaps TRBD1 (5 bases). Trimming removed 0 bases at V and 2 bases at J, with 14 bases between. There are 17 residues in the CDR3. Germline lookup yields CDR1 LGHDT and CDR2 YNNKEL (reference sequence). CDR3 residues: CASSQDKKGVGNQPQHF. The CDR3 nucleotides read TGTGCCAGCAGCCAAGATAAAAAAGGGGTTGGCAATCAGCCCCAGCATTTT.

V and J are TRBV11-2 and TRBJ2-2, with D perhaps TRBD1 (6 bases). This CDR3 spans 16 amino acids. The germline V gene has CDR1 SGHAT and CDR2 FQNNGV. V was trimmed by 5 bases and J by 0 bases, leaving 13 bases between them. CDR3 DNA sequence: TGTGCCAGCAGCCCCTACAGGGCCGCGAACACCGGGGAGCTGTTTTTT. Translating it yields CASSPYRAANTGELFF.

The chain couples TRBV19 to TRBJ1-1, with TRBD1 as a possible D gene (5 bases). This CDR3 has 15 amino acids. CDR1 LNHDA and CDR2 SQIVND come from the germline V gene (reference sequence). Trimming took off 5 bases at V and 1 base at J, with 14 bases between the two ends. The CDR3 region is CASSPWGRRNTEAFF. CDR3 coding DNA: TGTGCCAGTAGTCCCTGGGGCAGGCGGAACACTGAAGCTTTCTTT. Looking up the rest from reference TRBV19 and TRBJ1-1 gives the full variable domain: DGGITQSPKYLFRKEGQNVTLSCEQNLNHDAMYWYRQDPGQGLRLIYYSQIVNDFQKGDIAEGYSVSREKKESFPLTVTSAQKNPTAFYLCASSPWGRRNTEAFFGQGTRLTVV.

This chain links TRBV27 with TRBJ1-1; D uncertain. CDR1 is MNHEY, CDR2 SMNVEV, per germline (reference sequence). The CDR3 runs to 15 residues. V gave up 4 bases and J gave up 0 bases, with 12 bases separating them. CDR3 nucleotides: TGTGCCAGCAGTTCCCTCCAGGCACTGAACACTGAAGCTTTCTTT. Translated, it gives CASSSLQALNTEAFF.

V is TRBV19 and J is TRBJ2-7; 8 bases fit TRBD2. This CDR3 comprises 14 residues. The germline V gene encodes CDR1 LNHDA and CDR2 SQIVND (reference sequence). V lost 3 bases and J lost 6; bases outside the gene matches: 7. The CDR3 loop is CASSIGAGAGEQYF. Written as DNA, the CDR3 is TGTGCCAGTAGTATTGGAGCGGGAGCGGGCGAGCAGTACTTC.

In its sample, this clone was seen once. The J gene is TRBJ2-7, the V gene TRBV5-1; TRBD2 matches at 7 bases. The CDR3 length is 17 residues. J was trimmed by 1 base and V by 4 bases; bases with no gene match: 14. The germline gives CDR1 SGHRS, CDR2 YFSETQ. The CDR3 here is CASSGRGHTLLSYEQYF. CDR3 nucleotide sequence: TGCGCCAGCAGCGGGAGGGGTCACACGCTATTATCCTACGAGCAGTACTTC.

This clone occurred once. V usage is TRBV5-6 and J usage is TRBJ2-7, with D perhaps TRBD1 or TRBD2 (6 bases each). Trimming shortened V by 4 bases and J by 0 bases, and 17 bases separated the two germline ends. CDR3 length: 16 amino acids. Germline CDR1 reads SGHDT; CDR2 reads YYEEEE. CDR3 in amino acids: CASSINWRGISYEQYF. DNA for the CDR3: TGTGCCAGCAGCATAAATTGGAGGGGGATCTCCTACGAGCAGTACTTC.

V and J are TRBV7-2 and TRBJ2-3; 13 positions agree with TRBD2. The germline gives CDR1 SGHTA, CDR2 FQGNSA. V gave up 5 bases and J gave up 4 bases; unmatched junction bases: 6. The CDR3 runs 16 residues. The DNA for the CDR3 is TGTGCCAGCAGCGTACGACTAGCGGGAGGCTCAGATACGCAGTATTTT. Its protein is CASSVRLAGGSDTQYF.

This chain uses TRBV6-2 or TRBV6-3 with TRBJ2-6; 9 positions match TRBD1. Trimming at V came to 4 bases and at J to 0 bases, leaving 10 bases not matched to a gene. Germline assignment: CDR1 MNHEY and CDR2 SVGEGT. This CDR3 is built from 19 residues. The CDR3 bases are TGTGCCAGCAGTTTCGTGGGGGGACAGGGTGGCTCTGGGGCCAACGTCCTGACTTTC. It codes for CASSFVGGQGGSGANVLTF.

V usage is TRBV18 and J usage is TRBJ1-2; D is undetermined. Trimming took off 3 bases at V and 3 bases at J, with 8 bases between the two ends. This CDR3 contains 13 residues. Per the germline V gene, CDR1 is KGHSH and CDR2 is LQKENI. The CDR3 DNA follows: TGTGCCAGCTCACCCGTGGATGACTATGGCTACACCTTC. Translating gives CASSPVDDYGYTF. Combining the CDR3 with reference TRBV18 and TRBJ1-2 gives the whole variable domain NAGVMQNPRHLVRRRGQEARLRCSPMKGHSHVYWYRQLPEEGLKFMVYLQKENIIDESGMPKERFSAEFPKEGPSILRIQQVVRGDSAAYFCASSPVDDYGYTFGSGTRLTVV.

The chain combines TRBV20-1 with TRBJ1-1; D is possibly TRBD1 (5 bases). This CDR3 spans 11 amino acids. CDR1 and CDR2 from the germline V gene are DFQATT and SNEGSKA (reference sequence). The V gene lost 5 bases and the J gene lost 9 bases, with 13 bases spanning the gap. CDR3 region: CSAWIREKAFF. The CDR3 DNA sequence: TGCAGTGCTTGGATCAGGGAGAAAGCTTTCTTT.

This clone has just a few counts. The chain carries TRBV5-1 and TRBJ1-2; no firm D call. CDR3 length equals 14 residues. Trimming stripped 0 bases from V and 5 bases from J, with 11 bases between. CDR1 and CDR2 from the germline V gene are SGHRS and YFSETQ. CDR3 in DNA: TGCGCCAGCAGCTTGGAGGTCACGGATTATGGCTACACCTTC. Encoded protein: CASSLEVTDYGYTF.

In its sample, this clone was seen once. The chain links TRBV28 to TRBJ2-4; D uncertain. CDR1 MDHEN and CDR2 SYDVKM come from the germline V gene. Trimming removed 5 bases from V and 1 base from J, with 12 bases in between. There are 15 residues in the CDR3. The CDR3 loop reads CASSPLESAKNIQYF. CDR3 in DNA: TGTGCCAGCAGTCCTCTGGAGAGTGCCAAAAACATTCAGTACTTC.

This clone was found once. This chain's CDR3 is CASSLPGQGSYEQYF. For the CDR3, the DNA is TGTGCCAGCAGCTTGCCGGGACAGGGGTCCTACGAGCAGTACTTC. The gene calls are TRBV5-5 and TRBJ2-7, with 10 bases lining up with TRBD1. The germline V gene encodes CDR1 SGHKS and CDR2 YYEKEE (reference sequence). CDR3 length equals 15 residues. The junction had 2 bases not matched to a gene; V was cut back by 1 base and J by 1 base.